This entry is about one T cell receptor (beta chain). This clonotype has more than one count but fewer than ten. The antigen this receptor binds is unknown. No much larger clonotype is one base removed from it; base qualities were not supplied. The sample comes from a study of T-cell memory formation after mild COVID-19 (dated by TCRdb to the early 2020s). Turning to the overall study: Most TCR sequence clusters were specific to one of the two donors. In a couple of donors, T-cell clones that expanded and contracted after mild COVID-19 were tracked by sequencing TCRalpha and TCRbeta repertoires over time. Two young, previously healthy adult volunteers, one female and one male, were included in the cohort.

From the cysteine through the phenylalanine, the CDR3 covers 15 amino acids. CDR3 DNA only is kept here, 45 bases in frame from base 1. Unmatched junction bases come to 6, with V trimmed by 6 bases and J by 2 bases. Sequencing took place on an Illumina NovaSeq 6000. Using 5'RACE with constant-segment primers, TCRalpha and TCRbeta cDNA libraries were constructed, with sample barcodes and unique molecular identifiers added in the process. RNA was extracted from every sample with Trizol reagent. Amplification of the libraries took two PCR steps, and the second step added a second sample barcode plus Illumina TruSeq adapters. Sequencing of the libraries was done on an Illumina NovaSeq, producing 2 x 150 bp paired-end reads. Under the source paper's analysis protocol: The reads were demultiplexed and collapsed into UMI-guided consensus sequences using migec v1.2.7. Using mixcr v2.1.11, UMI consensuses were aligned to TRA and TRB V and J templates and then assembled into clonotypes. A clonotype was counted as expanded or contracted only when both edgeR and NoisET called the clonotype significant, with the noise models trained on biological replicates. For edgeR calls, the cutoffs were a false discovery rate-adjusted p below 0.01 and a log2 fold-change threshold of 1. As an exploratory analysis of dynamics, max-normalized trajectories of the 1000 most abundant clonotypes were examined by PCA with hierarchical clustering. Each responding clone was given a CD4 or CD8 phenotype based on the CD4+ and CD8+ repertoires, which had been sequenced separately. TCRdb's own reprocessing of the public reads used fastp at Q25 and MiXCR and kept productive beta chains. Each entry is one CDR3 protein sequence, shown with its most common DNA and genes. TCRdb's processing, not the authors' own work, is the source of the V and J calls. The sample table contains about 190,000 distinct CDR3 sequences; only one count was recorded for around 19% of them. Together, the top ten hold roughly 2.4% of the sample.

The study at large found these results: Clones contracting from day 15 to 85 had balanced CD4/CD8 phenotypes, while a second wave expanding from day 15 to 37 was biased towards CD4+. Contracting CD4+ clones were located mainly in the CM and EM memory subsets, whereas CD8+ clones were found to be enriched in EMRA. The study included only a couple of mild cases, and larger cohorts that include severe cases with pre-infection samples were judged to be necessary. SARS-CoV-2 specificity of the second-wave clones peaking on day 37 was not confirmed. Some responding clones were detected in pre-infection memory, suggesting pre-existing cross-reactive memory T cells joined the SARS-CoV-2 response.

Ficoll-Paque density gradient centrifugation was the method used to isolate PBMCs. The sequencing sample was made of PBMCs or a T cell subset sorted from them (not recorded which). Recombination joined TRBV12-3 or TRBV12-4 with TRBJ1-5, and 8 bases in between align with TRBD1. The TCR originated in an adult woman who had mild COVID-19 (a few samples of this study predate the infection). The sample titles of this study are shuffled in the database, so cell type and time point are left out; the donor was told from shared clones. The DNA reads as follows: TGTGCCAGCAGCCCCGGGACAGGAGGCAATCAGCCCCAGCATTTT. This encodes CASSPGTGGNQPQHF.